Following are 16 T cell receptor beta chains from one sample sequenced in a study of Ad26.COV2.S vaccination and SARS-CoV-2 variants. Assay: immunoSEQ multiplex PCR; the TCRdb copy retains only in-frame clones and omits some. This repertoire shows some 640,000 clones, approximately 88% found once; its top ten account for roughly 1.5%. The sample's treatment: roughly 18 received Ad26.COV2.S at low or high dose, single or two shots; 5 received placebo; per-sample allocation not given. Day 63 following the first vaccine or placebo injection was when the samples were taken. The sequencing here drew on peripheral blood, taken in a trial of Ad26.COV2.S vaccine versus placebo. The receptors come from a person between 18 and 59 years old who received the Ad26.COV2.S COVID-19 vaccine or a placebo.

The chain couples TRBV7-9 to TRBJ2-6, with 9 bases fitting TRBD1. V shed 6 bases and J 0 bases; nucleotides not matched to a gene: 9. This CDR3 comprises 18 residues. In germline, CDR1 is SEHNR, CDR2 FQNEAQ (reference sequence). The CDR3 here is CASSSGTGRSSGANVLTF. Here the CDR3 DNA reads TGTGCCAGCAGTTCCGGGACAGGGAGGTCCTCTGGGGCCAACGTCCTGACTTTC.

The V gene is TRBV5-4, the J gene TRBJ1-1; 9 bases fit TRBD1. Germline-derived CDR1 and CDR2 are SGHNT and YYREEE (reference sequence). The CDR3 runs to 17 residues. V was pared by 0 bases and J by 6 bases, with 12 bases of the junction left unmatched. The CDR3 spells CASSLGLGTGKLAEAFF. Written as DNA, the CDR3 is TGTGCCAGCAGCTTGGGTCTAGGGACAGGGAAGTTGGCTGAAGCTTTCTTT. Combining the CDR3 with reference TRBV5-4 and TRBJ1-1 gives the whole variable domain ETGVTQSPTHLIKTRGQQVTLRCSSQSGHNTVSWYQQALGQGPQFIFQYYREEENGRGNFPPRFSGLQFPNYSSELNVNALELDDSALYLCASSLGLGTGKLAEAFFGQGTRLTVV.

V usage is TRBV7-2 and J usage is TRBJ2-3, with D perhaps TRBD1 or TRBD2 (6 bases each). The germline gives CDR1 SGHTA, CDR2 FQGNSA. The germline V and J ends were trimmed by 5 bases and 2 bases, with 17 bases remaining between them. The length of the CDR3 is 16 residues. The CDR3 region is CASSLPRGHSTDTQYF. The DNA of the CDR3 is TGTGCCAGCAGCCTCCCACGGGGGCATTCCACAGATACGCAGTATTTT.

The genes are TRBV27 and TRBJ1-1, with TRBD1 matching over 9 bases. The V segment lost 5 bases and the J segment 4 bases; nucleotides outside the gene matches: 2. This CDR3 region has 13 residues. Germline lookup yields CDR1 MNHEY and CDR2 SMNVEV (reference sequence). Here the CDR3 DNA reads TGTGCCAGCAGTCCGGACAGGGGCACTGAAGCTTTCTTT. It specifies CASSPDRGTEAFF.

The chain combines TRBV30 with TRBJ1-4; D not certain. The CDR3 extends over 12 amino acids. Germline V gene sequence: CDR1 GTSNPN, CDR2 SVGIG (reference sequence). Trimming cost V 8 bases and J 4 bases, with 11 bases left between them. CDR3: CARLEGNEKLFF. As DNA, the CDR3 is TGTGCCCGCTTGGAGGGTAATGAAAAACTGTTTTTT.

The chain's CDR3 is CASSLVQGIRYEQYF. CDR3 nucleotide sequence: TGTGCCAGCAGCTTAGTGCAGGGGATCCGCTACGAGCAGTACTTC. The genes are TRBV7-9 and TRBJ2-7, with D perhaps matching TRBD1 (6 bases). The CDR3 consists of 15 residues. Trimming removed 1 base from V and 3 bases from J, with 13 bases in between. In germline, CDR1 is SEHNR, CDR2 FQNEAQ (reference sequence).

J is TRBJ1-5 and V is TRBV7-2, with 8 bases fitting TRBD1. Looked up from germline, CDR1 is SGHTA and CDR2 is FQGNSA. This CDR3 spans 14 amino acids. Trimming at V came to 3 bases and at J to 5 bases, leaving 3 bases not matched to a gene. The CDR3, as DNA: TGTGCCAGCAGCTTCGGACAGGGTTATCAGCCCCAGCATTTT. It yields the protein CASSFGQGYQPQHF.

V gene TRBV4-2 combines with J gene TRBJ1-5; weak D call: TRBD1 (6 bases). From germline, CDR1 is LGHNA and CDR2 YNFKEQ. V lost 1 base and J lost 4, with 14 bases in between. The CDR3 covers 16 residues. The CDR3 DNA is TGTGCCAGCAGCCAAGCGTGGGGGGGCCAAAATCAGCCCCAGCATTTT. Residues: CASSQAWGGQNQPQHF.

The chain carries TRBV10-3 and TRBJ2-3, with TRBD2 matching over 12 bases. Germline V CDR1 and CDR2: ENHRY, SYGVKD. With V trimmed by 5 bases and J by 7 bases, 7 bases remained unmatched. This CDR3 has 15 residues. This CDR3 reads CAISNPGTSGYTQYF. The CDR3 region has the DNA TGTGCCATCAGTAACCCCGGGACTAGCGGGTATACGCAGTATTTT.

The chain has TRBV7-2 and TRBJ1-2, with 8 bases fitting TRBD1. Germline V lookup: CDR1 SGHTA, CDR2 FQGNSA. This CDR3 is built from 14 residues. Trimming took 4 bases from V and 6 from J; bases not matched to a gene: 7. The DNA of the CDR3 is TGTGCCAGCAGCTCGAGGACAGGGATGGATGGCTACACCTTC. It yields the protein CASSSRTGMDGYTF.

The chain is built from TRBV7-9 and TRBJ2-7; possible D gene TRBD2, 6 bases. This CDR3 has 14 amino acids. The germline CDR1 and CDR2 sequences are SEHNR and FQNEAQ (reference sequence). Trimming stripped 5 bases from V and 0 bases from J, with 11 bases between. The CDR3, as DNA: TGTGCCAGCAGCCTACCGGGAGTCTCCTACGAGCAGTACTTC. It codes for CASSLPGVSYEQYF.

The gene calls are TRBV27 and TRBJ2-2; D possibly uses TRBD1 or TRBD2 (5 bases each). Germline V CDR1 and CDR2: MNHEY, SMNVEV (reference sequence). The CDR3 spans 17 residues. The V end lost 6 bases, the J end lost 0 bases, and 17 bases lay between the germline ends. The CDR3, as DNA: TGTGCCAGCAGCCCTTCACCGGGGCGAGCGAACACCGGGGAGCTGTTTTTT. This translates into CASSPSPGRANTGELFF.

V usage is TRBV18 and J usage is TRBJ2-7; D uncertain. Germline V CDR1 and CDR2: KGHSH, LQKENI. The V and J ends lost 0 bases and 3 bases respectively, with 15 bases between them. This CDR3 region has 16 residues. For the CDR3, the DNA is TGTGCCAGCTCACCACCGGTGAGAGCAGGTCTCTACGAGCAGTACTTC. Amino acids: CASSPPVRAGLYEQYF.

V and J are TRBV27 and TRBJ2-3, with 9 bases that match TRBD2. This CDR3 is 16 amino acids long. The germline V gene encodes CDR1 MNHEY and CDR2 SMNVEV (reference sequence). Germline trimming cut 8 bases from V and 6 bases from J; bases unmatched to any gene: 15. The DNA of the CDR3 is TGTGCCAGCTCTTCCCCGGTTAGCGGGGGTGAGGATACGCAGTATTTT. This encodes CASSSPVSGGEDTQYF.

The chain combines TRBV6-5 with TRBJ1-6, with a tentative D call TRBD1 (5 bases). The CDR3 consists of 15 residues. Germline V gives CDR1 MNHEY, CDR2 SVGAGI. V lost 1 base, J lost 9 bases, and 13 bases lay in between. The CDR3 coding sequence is TGTGCCAGCAGTTACTTTTCGGGGGATCTTTCACCCCTCCACTTT. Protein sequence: CASSYFSGDLSPLHF.

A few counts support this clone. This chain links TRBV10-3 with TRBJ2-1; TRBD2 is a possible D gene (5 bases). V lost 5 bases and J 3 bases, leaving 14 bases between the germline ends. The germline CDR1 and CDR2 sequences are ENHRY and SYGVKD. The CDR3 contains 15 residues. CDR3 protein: CAISPRERNYNEQFF. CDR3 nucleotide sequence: TGTGCCATCAGTCCAAGGGAGCGGAACTACAATGAGCAGTTCTTC.